These T cell receptor beta chains were read from a single sample in a study of CD4 T cells in relation to SARS-CoV-2 and coronaviruses. Sequencing was performed with immunoSEQ multiplex PCR; in TCRdb, only in-frame clones are kept and a portion is missing. The data show about 59,000 clones, with 86% seen just once and around 1.5% held by the top ten. Sequenced material: memory CD4+ T cells from PBMCs. The receptors come from a human donor in good health. Both conserved end residues are part of each CDR3. A D gene is named only where the DNA matches it firmly. Only some rows state a clone size, as once, few, many or a class for expanded clones.

J gene | clone size | V gene | D gene | CDR3 protein | CDR3 DNA
TRBJ1-1 | - | TRBV5-6 | - | CASSLAHLIRGPEAFF | TGTGCCAGCAGCTTGGCTCACCTCATCAGGGGCCCTGAAGCTTTCTTT
TRBJ2-3 | - | TRBV14 | - | CASSQDRGLADTQYF | TGTGCCAGCAGCCAAGATAGAGGTCTTGCAGATACGCAGTATTTT
TRBJ2-1 | - | TRBV7-3 | TRBD2 | CASSLSGLAGPYNEQFF | TGTGCCAGCAGCTTATCGGGACTAGCGGGCCCTTACAATGAGCAGTTCTTC
TRBJ2-7 | once | TRBV3-1/TRBV3-2 | - | CASSPRQITYEQYF | TGTGCCAGCAGCCCCCGACAGATTACCTACGAGCAGTACTTC
TRBJ1-2 | - | TRBV3-1/TRBV3-2 | TRBD1 | CASSQEGRGRDYGYTF | TGTGCCAGCAGCCAAGAAGGCAGGGGGCGCGACTATGGCTACACCTTC
TRBJ1-3 | - | TRBV4-1 | - | CASSQVPGSLSGNTIYF | TGCGCCAGCAGCCAAGTGCCGGGTTCGCTCTCTGGAAACACCATATATTTT
TRBJ1-5 | - | TRBV5-1 | - | CASSLGDVGNQPQHF | TGCGCCAGCAGCCTCGGGGACGTGGGGAATCAGCCCCAGCATTTT
TRBJ2-1 | - | TRBV4-2 | TRBD1 | CASSQADRGRQFF | TGTGCCAGCAGCCAAGCGGACAGGGGGCGGCAGTTCTTC
TRBJ2-3 | - | TRBV28 | - | CAGKSLRGREGQDTQYF | TGTGCCGGCAAATCCCTCAGGGGGCGGGAGGGTCAAGATACGCAGTATTTT
TRBJ2-7 | - | TRBV27 | TRBD1 | CASSLDRLGVGEQYF | TGTGCCAGCAGTTTGGACAGGCTGGGGGTAGGGGAGCAGTACTTC
TRBJ1-1 | - | TRBV27 | TRBD1 | CASRHRITGGGGTEAFF | TGTGCCAGCAGACACAGAATTACAGGGGGTGGTGGCACTGAAGCTTTCTTT
TRBJ1-3 | - | TRBV9 | - | CASSPGLGSGGNTIYF | TGTGCCAGCAGCCCAGGTCTGGGGTCAGGAGGAAACACCATATATTTT
TRBJ1-4 | - | TRBV3-1/TRBV3-2 | TRBD1 | CASSQDIRVPGQTNEKLFF | TGTGCCAGCAGCCAAGATATCCGAGTTCCGGGACAGACGAATGAAAAACTGTTTTTT
TRBJ2-6 | - | TRBV27 | - | CASSRAGTTGANVLTF | TGTGCCAGCAGTCGGGCGGGGACAACTGGGGCCAACGTCCTGACTTTC
TRBJ2-5 | - | TRBV5-5 | - | CASSLASLETQYF | TGTGCCAGCAGCTTGGCTAGCTTAGAGACCCAGTACTTC
TRBJ1-6 | - | TRBV27 | - | CASSFSSSYNSPLHF | TGTGCCAGCAGTTTCAGTAGCTCCTATAATTCACCCCTCCACTTT
TRBJ1-1 | - | TRBV6-5 | TRBD1 | CASDPGTANTEAFF | TGTGCCTCTGACCCTGGGACAGCCAACACTGAAGCTTTCTTT
TRBJ1-4 | - | TRBV29-1 | - | CSVAEVATNEKLFF | TGCAGCGTCGCGGAGGTTGCAACTAATGAAAAACTGTTTTTT
TRBJ2-7 | - | TRBV30 | TRBD2 | CALTPAVKPGGEQYF | TGTGCCTTAACGCCGGCGGTAAAACCGGGGGGCGAGCAGTACTTC
TRBJ2-5 | - | TRBV10-1 | TRBD2 | CASSGGSSGQETQYF | TGCGCCAGCAGTGGAGGGTCTAGCGGACAAGAGACCCAGTACTTC
TRBJ2-1 | - | TRBV2 | - | CASRPDSSGGEQFF | TGTGCCAGCAGGCCCGACAGCTCCGGAGGTGAGCAGTTCTTC
TRBJ2-6 | - | TRBV6-1 | - | CASSGGGVRTSSGANVLTF | TGTGCCAGCAGTGGGGGTGGGGTCCGTACTAGCTCTGGGGCCAACGTCCTGACTTTC
TRBJ2-7 | - | TRBV19 | - | CASSMRDAREQYF | TGTGCCAGTAGTATGCGGGACGCGAGGGAGCAGTACTTC
TRBJ1-2 | once | TRBV12-3/TRBV12-4 | TRBD1 | CASSRDRGVYTF | TGTGCCAGCAGCCGGGACAGGGGCGTCTACACCTTC
TRBJ1-3 | few | TRBV7-8 | - | CASSSWGSSGNTIYF | TGTGCCAGCAGCTCTTGGGGGAGCTCTGGAAACACCATATATTTT
TRBJ2-5 | - | TRBV28 | TRBD1 | CASSLIRSTGSKETQYF | TGTGCCAGCAGTTTAATCCGATCGACAGGGAGTAAAGAGACCCAGTACTTC
TRBJ1-2 | - | TRBV11-2 | - | CASSYAGGGNYGYTF | TGTGCCAGCAGCTATGCGGGGGGGGGAAACTATGGCTACACCTTC